These 28 T cell receptor beta chains came from one sample sequenced in a study of blood T cell repertoires in COVID-19. TCRdb's table, derived via immunoSEQ multiplex PCR, lists solely in-frame clones and lacks some. The table has over 150,000 clones, about 90% seen once. The sample was peripheral blood. Every receptor here comes from an older man with active or convalescent COVID-19.

The chain employs TRBV5-1 and TRBJ1-3, with D tentatively TRBD1 (5 bases). Germline CDR1 is SGHRS and CDR2 is YFSETQ. This CDR3 region has 16 residues. With 1 base removed from V and 0 bases from J, the gap between germline ends came to 11 bases. CDR3 amino acids: CASSLLSGSSGNTIYF. The CDR3 bases are TGCGCCAGCAGCTTGTTATCAGGGTCCTCTGGAAACACCATATATTTT.

The V call is TRBV24-1, the J call TRBJ2-7; 9 nucleotides match TRBD1. V was pared by 4 bases and J by 2 bases, with 8 bases of the junction left unmatched. CDR1 is KGHDR, CDR2 SFDVKD, per germline. The CDR3 covers 16 residues. The CDR3 region is CATSDPGQGRTYEQYF. The CDR3 region has the DNA TGTGCCACCAGTGACCCCGGACAGGGGCGAACCTACGAGCAGTACTTC.

The genes are TRBV27 and TRBJ2-7; weak D call: TRBD2 (5 bases). Trimming pared 5 bases from V and 6 bases from J, leaving 20 bases between. CDR3 length equals 15 residues. Germline CDR1 reads MNHEY; CDR2 reads SMNVEV (reference sequence). CDR3 protein: CASSATGKKLAEQYF. The CDR3 DNA reads as TGTGCCAGCAGTGCTACCGGGAAAAAACTTGCCGAGCAGTACTTC.

The chain uses TRBV2 and TRBJ2-3; 9 nucleotides align to TRBD2. V was pared by 5 bases and J by 0 bases, with 3 bases of the junction left unmatched. Per germline, CDR1 SNHLY and CDR2 FYNNEI. The CDR3 is 15 residues long. The DNA for the CDR3 is TGTGCCAGCAGTCCTAGCGGGGTTAGCACAGATACGCAGTATTTT. It encodes CASSPSGVSTDTQYF.

CDR3 region: CASSLEGGNTIYF. The CDR3 DNA reads as TGTGCCAGCAGCCTCGAGGGGGGGAACACCATATATTTT. The J gene is TRBJ1-3, the V gene TRBV7-8, with D possibly matching TRBD1 (6 bases). V was cut by 5 bases and J by 7 bases, with 12 bases left in between. The germline CDR1 and CDR2 sequences are SGHVS and FQNEAQ. The CDR3 is 13 residues long.

V and J are TRBV7-2 and TRBJ2-7, with 8 bases lining up with TRBD2. CDR1 is SGHTA, CDR2 FQGNSA, per germline. The junction had 2 bases not matched to a gene; V was cut back by 3 bases and J by 1 base. The CDR3 is 14 amino acids. The CDR3 spells CASSFRGGSYEQYF. Written as DNA, the CDR3 is TGTGCCAGCAGCTTTCGGGGGGGGTCCTACGAGCAGTACTTC.

The V call is TRBV5-1, the J call TRBJ2-1; 8 bases line up with TRBD1. V shed 0 bases, J shed 9 bases, and the junction held 8 bases outside the gene matches. The germline gives CDR1 SGHRS, CDR2 YFSETQ. The length of the CDR3 is 15 residues. The chain's CDR3 is CASSLAQGARGEQFF. CDR3 in DNA: TGCGCCAGCAGCTTGGCCCAGGGGGCTCGAGGTGAGCAGTTCTTC.

This chain connects TRBV7-8 to TRBJ2-3, with 12 bases matching TRBD2. The ends lost 3 bases at V and 0 bases at J; junction bases unmatched: 4. Germline values: CDR1 SGHVS, CDR2 FQNEAQ. CDR3 length equals 17 residues. Here the CDR3 reads CASSLGTSGPSTDTQYF. CDR3 coding DNA: TGTGCCAGCAGCTTGGGGACTAGCGGGCCCAGCACAGATACGCAGTATTTT.

The rearrangement joins TRBV19 to TRBJ2-2; no clear D. V gave up 1 base and J gave up 1 base, with 16 bases separating them. The CDR3 is 18 amino acids. Germline-derived CDR1 and CDR2 are LNHDA and SQIVND (reference sequence). As DNA, the CDR3 is TGTGCCAGTAGTATAGCGGATGGTGACTCACAGAACACCGGGGAGCTGTTTTTT. The encoded protein is CASSIADGDSQNTGELFF.

Only one count was recorded for this clone. CDR3 sequence: CSVAQGANNEQFF. CDR3 sequence (DNA): TGCAGCGTTGCCCAGGGGGCAAACAATGAGCAGTTCTTC. The V gene is TRBV29-1, the J gene TRBJ2-1; 8 bases map to TRBD1. CDR3 size: 13 residues. CDR1 and CDR2 from the germline V gene are SQVTM and ANQGSEA. The trim removed 4 bases at V and 5 bases at J, leaving 4 bases unmatched.

The V call is TRBV27, the J call TRBJ1-6, with 7 bases that match TRBD1. Germline CDR1 is MNHEY and CDR2 is SMNVEV (reference sequence). CDR3 length: 16 amino acids. V shed 2 bases, J shed 7 bases, and the junction held 8 bases outside the gene matches. The CDR3 loop reads CASSLVQTGRNSPLHF. In nucleotides, the CDR3 is TGTGCCAGCAGTTTAGTGCAGACAGGGAGGAATTCACCCCTCCACTTT.

The table lists this clone with a count of one. V and J are TRBV2 and TRBJ1-4; D is unclear. CDR1 is SNHLY and CDR2 is FYNNEI in the germline V gene. This CDR3 comprises 15 residues. The V end lost 2 bases, the J end lost 1 base, and 8 bases lay between the germline ends. As DNA, the CDR3 is TGTGCCAGCAGTGAACTGGCACAAACTAATGAAAAACTGTTTTTT. This sequence encodes CASSELAQTNEKLFF.

The V gene is TRBV7-9, the J gene TRBJ2-2; D is unresolved. V was pared by 2 bases and J by 1 base, with 2 bases between. Per germline, CDR1 SEHNR and CDR2 FQNEAQ (reference sequence). The CDR3 has 13 residues. The CDR3 is CASSLLNTGELFF. CDR3 sequence (DNA): TGTGCCAGCAGCTTACTGAACACCGGGGAGCTGTTTTTT.

This rearrangement joins TRBV7-6 to TRBJ2-1; the D gene is possibly TRBD2 (6 bases). The CDR3 sequence is 15 residues long. The germline V and J ends were trimmed by 0 bases and 9 bases, with 15 bases remaining between them. Germline CDR1 is SGHVS and CDR2 is FNYEAQ. This chain's CDR3 is CASSLAGSPPFEQFF. CDR3 coding DNA: TGTGCCAGCAGCTTAGCCGGGAGCCCTCCCTTTGAGCAGTTCTTC.

The V gene is TRBV6-5, the J gene TRBJ2-5, with 7 bases matching TRBD1. The length of the CDR3 is 16 residues. The germline V gene encodes CDR1 MNHEY and CDR2 SVGAGI. V shed 1 base and J 9 bases; nucleotides not matched to a gene: 14. The CDR3 region has the DNA TGTGCCAGCAGTTACTGGACAGGAAGAGGTTCTAGGGCCCAGTACTTC. Amino acids: CASSYWTGRGSRAQYF.

The chain combines TRBV6-5 with TRBJ2-7; 7 bases agree with TRBD1. The germline V gene has CDR1 MNHEY and CDR2 SVGAGI. The length of the CDR3 is 15 residues. J gave up 4 bases and V 5 bases, and 11 bases lay outside the gene matches. The CDR3 loop reads CASSKPTRQGYEQYF. CDR3 DNA sequence: TGTGCCAGCAGTAAACCTACTCGACAGGGTTACGAGCAGTACTTC.

The rearrangement uses TRBV5-1 and TRBJ2-5; D may be TRBD1 (6 bases). This CDR3 spans 14 amino acids. Germline V gene sequence: CDR1 SGHRS, CDR2 YFSETQ. V lost 0 bases, J lost 5 bases, and 11 bases lay in between. Written as DNA, the CDR3 is TGCGCCAGCAGCTTGGCAGGGGTACGGGAGACCCAGTACTTC. Protein sequence: CASSLAGVRETQYF.

V usage is TRBV30 and J usage is TRBJ1-2; D not certain. The germline V gene encodes CDR1 GTSNPN and CDR2 SVGIG (reference sequence). The germline V and J ends were trimmed by 6 bases and 0 bases, with 8 bases remaining between them. CDR3 length equals 12 residues. CDR3 sequence: CACIPANYGYTF. CDR3 nucleotide sequence: TGTGCCTGTATACCAGCTAACTATGGCTACACCTTC.

This clone came up a few times. CDR3 coding DNA: TGTGCCAGCAGCTTAGCGACAGGAAACTCCTACAATGAGCAGTTCTTC. It yields the protein CASSLATGNSYNEQFF. The chain combines TRBV7-6 with TRBJ2-1; D is possibly TRBD1 (6 bases). Deletions cut 0 bases from V and 0 bases from J, with 9 bases between. This CDR3 contains 16 residues. Germline CDR1 and CDR2: SGHVS and FNYEAQ.

The genes are TRBV28 and TRBJ1-2; TRBD1 matches 9 bases. Germline assignment: CDR1 MDHEN and CDR2 SYDVKM. The V gene end was trimmed by 1 base and the J gene end by 4 bases; junction bases not matched to a gene: 1. This CDR3 comprises 14 residues. The CDR3 DNA is TGTGCCAGCAGTTTATCGACAGGGGGCTATGGCTACACCTTC. It yields the protein CASSLSTGGYGYTF.

This clone has a single count. V and J are TRBV5-6 and TRBJ1-1, with TRBD1 identical over 9 bases. J was trimmed by 3 bases and V by 6 bases; bases with no gene match: 6. Germline assignment: CDR1 SGHDT and CDR2 YYEEEE. This CDR3 spans 14 amino acids. The CDR3 reads CASKPDRGYTEAFF. As DNA, the CDR3 is TGTGCCAGCAAACCGGACAGGGGATACACTGAAGCTTTCTTT. Full variable domain (missing parts from reference TRBV5-6 and TRBJ1-1): DAGVTQSPTHLIKTRGQQVTLRCSPKSGHDTVSWYQQALGQGPQFIFQYYEEEERQRGNFPDRFSGHQFPNYSSELNVNALLLGDSALYLCASKPDRGYTEAFFGQGTRLTVV.

The rearrangement uses TRBV6-5 and TRBJ1-3, with D hard to call. V lost 4 bases and J lost 0, with 13 bases in between. Germline V gene lookup returns CDR1 MNHEY and CDR2 SVGAGI. The CDR3 totals 16 residues. CDR3 DNA: TGTGCCAGCAGTTTTCGGAGCCGTATCTCTGGAAACACCATATATTTT. Translated: CASSFRSRISGNTIYF.

The chain couples TRBV27 to TRBJ1-1; tentative D call: TRBD1 (5 bases). Germline V gene lookup returns CDR1 MNHEY and CDR2 SMNVEV (reference sequence). V was pared by 1 base and J by 4 bases, with 13 bases between. This CDR3 has 15 amino acids. The CDR3 region is CASSLWGTSSTEAFF. The DNA for the CDR3 is TGTGCCAGCAGTTTATGGGGCACCTCGAGCACTGAAGCTTTCTTT.

This chain connects TRBV6-5 to TRBJ2-2; unclear D gene. There are 13 residues in the CDR3. CDR1 MNHEY and CDR2 SVGAGI come from the germline V gene. V gave up 6 bases and J gave up 0 bases, with 5 bases separating them. Written as DNA, the CDR3 is TGTGCCAGCAGGCACACGAACACCGGGGAGCTGTTTTTT. This codes for CASRHTNTGELFF.

In this sample, this clone turned up a few times. The V gene is TRBV7-2, the J gene TRBJ2-6; D might be TRBD1 (6 bases). The V gene lost 2 bases and the J gene lost 0 bases, with 14 bases spanning the gap. Germline CDR1 is SGHTA and CDR2 is FQGNSA. The CDR3 runs to 18 residues. CDR3 nucleotide sequence: TGTGCCAGCAGCTTATTCCCTTCAGGGGCCTCTGGGGCCAACGTCCTGACTTTC. Encoded protein: CASSLFPSGASGANVLTF.

This clone appeared a single time. This chain links TRBV29-1 with TRBJ1-1; D may be TRBD1 (6 bases). CDR3 length equals 13 residues. Trimming took 5 bases from V and 5 from J, leaving 15 bases between them. From germline, CDR1 is SQVTM and CDR2 ANQGSEA. The CDR3 is CSVLGGRGTEAFF. Written as DNA, the CDR3 is TGCAGCGTTTTGGGGGGGCGTGGTACTGAAGCTTTCTTT.

The chain links TRBV6-2 or TRBV6-3 to TRBJ2-3; 9 bases map to TRBD2. The CDR3 sequence is 15 residues long. CDR1 and CDR2 (germline): MNHEY, SVGEGT. V shed 1 base, J shed 4 bases, and the junction held 3 bases outside the gene matches. CDR3 sequence (DNA): TGTGCCAGCAGTTACTATAGCGGGGGCGCAGATACGCAGTATTTT. This gives the protein CASSYYSGGADTQYF.

Notes on this clone: The sample carries other DNA sequences with the same CDR3. CDR3 in amino acids: CSAYRGDEKLFF. The CDR3 region has the DNA TGCAGCGCGTACAGGGGTGATGAAAAACTGTTTTTT. V gene TRBV29-1 combines with J gene TRBJ1-4; 7 bases align to TRBD1. The CDR3 contains 12 residues. V shed 7 bases, J shed 6 bases, and the junction held 5 bases outside the gene matches. Germline V gene sequence: CDR1 SQVTM, CDR2 ANQGSEA.